This TCR beta chain was profiled in a study of T-cell memory formation after mild COVID-19. Broader study findings: Whereas later expanders leaned CD4+, clones contracting day 15 to 85 showed a balanced CD4/CD8 makeup. There were some responding clones in pre-infection memory, which suggested that cross-reactive memory had joined. CD4+ clones that contracted lay mainly in CM and EM; CD8+ ones lay in EMRA.

5'RACE primed from the constant segment yielded TCR alpha and TCR beta cDNA libraries bearing sample barcodes and UMIs. TCRdb processed the 5' RACE reads anew with MiXCR; each CDR3 protein has one entry. Of roughly 400,000 distinct CDR3 sequences in the sample, roughly 18% were seen once. This CDR3 is 13 amino acids long. The V and J ends lost 6 bases and 4 bases respectively, with 9 bases between them. Germline V gives CDR1 MNHEY, CDR2 SMNVEV (reference sequence). The table lists this clonotype with many counts. The antigen is undetermined. The sample taken for sequencing was PBMCs or a T cell subset sorted from them (not recorded which). This TCR was sampled from a man younger than 30 who had mild COVID-19 (a few samples of this study predate the infection). Cell type and time point are not known. The chain uses TRBV27 and TRBJ2-2; tentative D call: TRBD2 (6 bases). CDR3 protein: CASSLGGTGELFF. The CDR3 DNA follows: TGTGCCAGCAGCTTGGGGGGCACCGGGGAGCTGTTTTTT.